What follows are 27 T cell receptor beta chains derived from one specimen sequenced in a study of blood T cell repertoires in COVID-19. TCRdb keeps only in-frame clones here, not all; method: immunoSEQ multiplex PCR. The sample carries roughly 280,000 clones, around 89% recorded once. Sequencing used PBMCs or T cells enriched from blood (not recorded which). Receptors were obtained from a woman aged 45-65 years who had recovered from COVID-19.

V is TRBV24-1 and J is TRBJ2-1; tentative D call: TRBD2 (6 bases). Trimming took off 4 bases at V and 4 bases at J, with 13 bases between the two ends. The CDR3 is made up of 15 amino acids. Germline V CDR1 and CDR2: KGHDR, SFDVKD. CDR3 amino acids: CATSESGTPYNEQFF. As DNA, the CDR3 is TGTGCCACCAGTGAATCCGGGACTCCGTACAATGAGCAGTTCTTC.

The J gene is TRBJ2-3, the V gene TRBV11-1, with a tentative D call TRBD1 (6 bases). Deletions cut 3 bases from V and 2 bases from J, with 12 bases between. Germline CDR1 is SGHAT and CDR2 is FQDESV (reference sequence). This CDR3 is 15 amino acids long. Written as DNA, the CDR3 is TGTGCCAGCAGCTTTCGCAGGGGATACACAGATACGCAGTATTTT. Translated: CASSFRRGYTDTQYF.

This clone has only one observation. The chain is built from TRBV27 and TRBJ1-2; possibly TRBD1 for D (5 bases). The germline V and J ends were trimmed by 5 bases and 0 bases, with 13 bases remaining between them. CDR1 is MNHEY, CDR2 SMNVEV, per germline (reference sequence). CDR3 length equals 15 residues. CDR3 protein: CASSPLGGPNYGYTF. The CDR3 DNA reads TGTGCCAGCAGTCCCCTCGGGGGACCTAACTATGGCTACACCTTC.

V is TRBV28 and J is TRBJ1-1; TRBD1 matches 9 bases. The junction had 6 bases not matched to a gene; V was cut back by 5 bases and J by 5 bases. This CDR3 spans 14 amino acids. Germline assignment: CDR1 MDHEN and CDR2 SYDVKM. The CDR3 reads CASSRDREGTEAFF. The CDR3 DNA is TGTGCCAGCAGTAGGGACAGGGAGGGAACTGAAGCTTTCTTT.

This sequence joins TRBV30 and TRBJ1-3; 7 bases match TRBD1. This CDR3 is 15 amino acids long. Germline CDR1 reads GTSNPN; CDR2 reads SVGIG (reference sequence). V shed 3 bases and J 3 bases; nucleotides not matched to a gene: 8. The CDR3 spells CAWRARGRGGNTIYF. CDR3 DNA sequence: TGTGCCTGGAGAGCAAGGGGGCGCGGTGGAAACACCATATATTTT.

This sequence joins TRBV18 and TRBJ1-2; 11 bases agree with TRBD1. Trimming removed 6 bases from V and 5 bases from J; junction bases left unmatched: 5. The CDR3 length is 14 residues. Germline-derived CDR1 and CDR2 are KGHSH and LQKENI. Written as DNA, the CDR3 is TGTGCCAGCTCCCGGACAGGGGGCGGTTATGGCTACACCTTC. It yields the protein CASSRTGGGYGYTF.

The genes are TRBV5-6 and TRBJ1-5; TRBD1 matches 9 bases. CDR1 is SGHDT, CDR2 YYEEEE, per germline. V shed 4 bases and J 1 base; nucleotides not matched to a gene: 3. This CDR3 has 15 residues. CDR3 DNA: TGTGCCAGCAGCCTCGGGACAGGGAGCAATCAGCCCCAGCATTTT. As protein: CASSLGTGSNQPQHF. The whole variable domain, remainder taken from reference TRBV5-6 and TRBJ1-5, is DAGVTQSPTHLIKTRGQQVTLRCSPKSGHDTVSWYQQALGQGPQFIFQYYEEEERQRGNFPDRFSGHQFPNYSSELNVNALLLGDSALYLCASSLGTGSNQPQHFGDGTRLSIL.

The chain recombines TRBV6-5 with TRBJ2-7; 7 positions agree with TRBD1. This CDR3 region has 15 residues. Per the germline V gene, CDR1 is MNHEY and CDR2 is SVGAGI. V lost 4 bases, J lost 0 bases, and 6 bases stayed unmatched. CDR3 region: CASSSGRGSSYEQYF. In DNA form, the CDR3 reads TGTGCCAGCAGTTCTGGCAGGGGGAGCTCCTACGAGCAGTACTTC.

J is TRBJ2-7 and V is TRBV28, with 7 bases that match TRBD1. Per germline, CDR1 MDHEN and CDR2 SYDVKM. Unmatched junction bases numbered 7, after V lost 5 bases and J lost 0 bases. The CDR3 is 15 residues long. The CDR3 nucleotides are TGTGCCAGCAGTCCTGGGACAGAGAGCTCCTACGAGCAGTACTTC. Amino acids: CASSPGTESSYEQYF.

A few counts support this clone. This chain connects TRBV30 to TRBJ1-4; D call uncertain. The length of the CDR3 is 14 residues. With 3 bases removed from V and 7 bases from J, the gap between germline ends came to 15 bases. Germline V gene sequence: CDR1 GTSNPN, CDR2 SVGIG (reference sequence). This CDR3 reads CAWSPGGPSEKLFF. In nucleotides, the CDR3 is TGTGCCTGGAGCCCCGGTGGGCCGAGTGAAAAACTGTTTTTT.

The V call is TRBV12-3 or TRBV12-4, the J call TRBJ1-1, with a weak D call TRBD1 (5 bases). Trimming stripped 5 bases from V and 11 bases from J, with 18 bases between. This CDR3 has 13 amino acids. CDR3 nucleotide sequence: TGTGCCAGCAGTAAGGGACTCGTTTTGGATGCTTTCTTT. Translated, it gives CASSKGLVLDAFF.

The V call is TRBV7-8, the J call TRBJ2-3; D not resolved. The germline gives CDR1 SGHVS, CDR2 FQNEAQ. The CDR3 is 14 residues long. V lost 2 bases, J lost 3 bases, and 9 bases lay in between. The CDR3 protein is CASSLTSRTDTQYF. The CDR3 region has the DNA TGTGCCAGCAGCTTAACTTCGAGGACAGATACGCAGTATTTT.

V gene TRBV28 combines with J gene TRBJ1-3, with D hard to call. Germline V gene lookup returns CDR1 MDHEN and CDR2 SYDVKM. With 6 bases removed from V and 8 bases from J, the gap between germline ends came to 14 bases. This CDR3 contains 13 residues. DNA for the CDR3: TGTGCCAGCAGGATAGGACTGTTTGACACCATATATTTT. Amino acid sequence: CASRIGLFDTIYF.

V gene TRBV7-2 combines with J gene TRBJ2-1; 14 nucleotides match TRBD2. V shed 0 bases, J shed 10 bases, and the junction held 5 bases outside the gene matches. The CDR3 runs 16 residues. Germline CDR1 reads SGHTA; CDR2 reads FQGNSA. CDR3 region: CASSLAGTSGSGEQFF. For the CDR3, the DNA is TGTGCCAGCAGCTTAGCCGGGACTAGCGGGAGTGGGGAGCAGTTCTTC. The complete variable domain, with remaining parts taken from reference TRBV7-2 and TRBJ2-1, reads GAGVSQSPSNKVTEKGKDVELRCDPISGHTALYWYRQSLGQGLEFLIYFQGNSAPDKSGLPSDRFSAERTGGSVSTLTIQRTQQEDSAVYLCASSLAGTSGSGEQFFGPGTRLTVL.

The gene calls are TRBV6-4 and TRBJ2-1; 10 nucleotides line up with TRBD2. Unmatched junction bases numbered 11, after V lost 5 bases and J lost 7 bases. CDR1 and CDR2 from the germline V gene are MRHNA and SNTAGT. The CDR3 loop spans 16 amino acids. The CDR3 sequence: CASSFEAGGPDNEQFF. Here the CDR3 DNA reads TGTGCCAGCAGTTTCGAAGCGGGAGGGCCGGATAATGAGCAGTTCTTC.

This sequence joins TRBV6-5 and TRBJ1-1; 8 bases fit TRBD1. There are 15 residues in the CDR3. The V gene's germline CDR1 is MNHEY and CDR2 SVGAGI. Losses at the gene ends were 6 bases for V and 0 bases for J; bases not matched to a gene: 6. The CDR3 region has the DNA TGTGCCAGCAGGCGGAACAGGGGGGTGAACACTGAAGCTTTCTTT. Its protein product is CASRRNRGVNTEAFF.

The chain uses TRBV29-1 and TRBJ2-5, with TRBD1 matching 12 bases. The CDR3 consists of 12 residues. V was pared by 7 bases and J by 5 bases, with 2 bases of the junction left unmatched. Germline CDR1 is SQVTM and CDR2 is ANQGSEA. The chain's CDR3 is CSAGQGAETQYF. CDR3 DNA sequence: TGCAGCGCGGGACAGGGGGCGGAGACCCAGTACTTC. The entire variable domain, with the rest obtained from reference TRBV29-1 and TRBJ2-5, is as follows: SAVISQKPSRDICQRGTSLTIQCQVDSQVTMMFWYRQQPGQSLTLIATANQGSEATYESGFVIDKFPISRPNLTFSTLTVSNMSPEDSSIYLCSAGQGAETQYFGPGTRLLVL.

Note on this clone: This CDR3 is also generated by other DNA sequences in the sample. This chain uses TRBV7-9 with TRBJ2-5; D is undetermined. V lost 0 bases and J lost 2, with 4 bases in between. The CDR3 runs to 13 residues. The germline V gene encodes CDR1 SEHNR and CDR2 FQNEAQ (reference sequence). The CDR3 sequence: CASSLARQETQYF. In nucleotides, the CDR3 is TGTGCCAGCAGCTTAGCGCGTCAAGAGACCCAGTACTTC.

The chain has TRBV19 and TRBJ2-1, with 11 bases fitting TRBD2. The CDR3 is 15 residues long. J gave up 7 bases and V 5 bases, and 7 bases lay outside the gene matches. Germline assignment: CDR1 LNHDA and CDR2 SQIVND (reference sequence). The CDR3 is CASSVSGRARNEQFF. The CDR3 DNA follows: TGTGCCAGTAGTGTTAGCGGGAGGGCCCGGAATGAGCAGTTCTTC.

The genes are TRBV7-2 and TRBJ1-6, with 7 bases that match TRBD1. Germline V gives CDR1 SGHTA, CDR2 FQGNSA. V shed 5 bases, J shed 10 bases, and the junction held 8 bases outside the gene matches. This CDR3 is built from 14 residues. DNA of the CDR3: TGTGCCAGCAGCGCCAGACAGGGACGATCACCCCTCCACTTT. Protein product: CASSARQGRSPLHF.

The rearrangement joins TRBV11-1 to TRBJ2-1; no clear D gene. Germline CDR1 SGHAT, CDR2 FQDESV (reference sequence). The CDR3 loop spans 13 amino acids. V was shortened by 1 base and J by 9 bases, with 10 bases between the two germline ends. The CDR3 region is CASSLVTTLEQFF. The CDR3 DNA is TGTGCCAGCAGCTTAGTGACAACCCTTGAGCAGTTCTTC.

CDR3 sequence reads: CASSRQGLIAFF. The CDR3, as DNA: TGTGCCAGTAGTAGGCAGGGATTAATTGCTTTCTTT. V is TRBV19 and J is TRBJ1-1, with D possibly being TRBD1 (5 bases). The CDR3 sequence is 12 residues long. Germline CDR1 reads LNHDA; CDR2 reads SQIVND (reference sequence). Trimming pared 4 bases from V and 11 bases from J, leaving 14 bases between.

The CDR3 loop reads CASSSGYTQYF. CDR3 in DNA: TGTGCCAGCAGTTCAGGGTACACGCAGTATTTT. The chain links TRBV6-2 or TRBV6-3 to TRBJ2-3, with D perhaps TRBD1 (5 bases). Germline CDR1 is MNHEY and CDR2 is SVGEGT. The V and J ends lost 4 bases and 9 bases respectively, with 8 bases between them. This CDR3 is 11 amino acids long.

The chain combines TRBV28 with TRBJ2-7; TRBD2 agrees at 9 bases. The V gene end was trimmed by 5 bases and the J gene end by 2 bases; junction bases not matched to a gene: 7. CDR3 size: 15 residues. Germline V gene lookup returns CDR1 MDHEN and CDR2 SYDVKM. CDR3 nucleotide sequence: TGTGCCAGCAGTCTCGGACTAGCGCTGACCTACGAGCAGTACTTC. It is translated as CASSLGLALTYEQYF.

CDR3 sequence: CASSLGRQTGELFF. CDR3 bases: TGTGCCAGCAGCTTAGGCAGACAGACCGGGGAGCTGTTTTTT. The genes are TRBV7-2 and TRBJ2-2; the D gene is possibly TRBD1 (5 bases). The CDR3 extends over 14 amino acids. Trimming shortened V by 1 base and J by 5 bases, and 8 bases separated the two germline ends. CDR1 is SGHTA, CDR2 FQGNSA, per germline.

As DNA, the CDR3 is TGTGCCAGCAGTTTTGGGGCACAGGCTACGCAGTATTTT. Protein: CASSFGAQATQYF. The chain couples TRBV28 to TRBJ2-3; D possibly corresponds to TRBD1 (5 bases). Germline V gives CDR1 MDHEN, CDR2 SYDVKM. V shed 3 bases and J shed 8 bases, with 12 bases lying between them. CDR3 length equals 13 residues.

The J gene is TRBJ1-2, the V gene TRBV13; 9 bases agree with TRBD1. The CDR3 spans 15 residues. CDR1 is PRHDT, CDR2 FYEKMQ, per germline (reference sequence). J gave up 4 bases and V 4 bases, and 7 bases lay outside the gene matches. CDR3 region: CASSSRTGVSYGYTF. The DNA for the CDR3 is TGTGCCAGCAGCTCCCGGACAGGGGTGAGCTATGGCTACACCTTC.